The rows below give T cell receptor beta chains drawn from one sample of a study of T-cell reconstitution after alpha-beta-depleted transplantation in children. TCRdb called the PCR reads again in MiXCR, with one record for every CDR3 protein. This table has 250,000 to 350,000 distinct CDR3 sequences, almost 10% appearing once. The input for sequencing was PBMCs from the stem cell graft donor, taken from the stem cell graft. The source of these receptors is a human donor who donated a stem cell graft to a child with SCID. CDR3s include the opening cysteine and the closing phenylalanine or tryptophan. A D gene is named only where the DNA matches it firmly. Not every row has a clone size; where given, it reads once, few, many or a size class.

j_call clone_size d_call v_call cdr3_nt cdr3_aa
TRBJ2-3 . TRBD2 TRBV3-1 TGTGCCAGCAGCCAAGATCGTCTGGGGGGGACAGATACGCAGTATTTT CASSQDRLGGTDTQYF
TRBJ2-1 . . TRBV15 TGTGCCACCAGCAGAGAAGACTCGCACAATGAGCAGTTCTTC CATSREDSHNEQFF
TRBJ1-1 many . TRBV7-9 TGTGCCAGCAGCTTAGACAGATCGAACACTGAAGCTTTCTTT CASSLDRSNTEAFF
TRBJ2-1 few . TRBV9 TGTGCCAGCAGCGTTTTTGGGTCGGATGAGCAGTTCTTC CASSVFGSDEQFF
TRBJ1-2 few . TRBV7-9 TGTGCCAGCAGCTTAGTGACCCTTCAACATGGCTACACCTTC CASSLVTLQHGYTF
TRBJ2-3 many . TRBV15 TGTGCCACCAGCAGGGCGCACCGCAGCACAGATACGCAGTATTTT CATSRAHRSTDTQYF
TRBJ2-5 . TRBD1 TRBV5-1 TGCGCCAGCAGTGGGACAGACTCGAGTCAAGAGACCCAGTACTTC CASSGTDSSQETQYF
TRBJ1-2 medium-sized . TRBV18 TGTGCCAGCTCACCGGAAGATTCAACCCCGAGAAACTATGGCTACACCTTC CASSPEDSTPRNYGYTF
TRBJ1-1 . TRBD1 TRBV12-3/TRBV12-4 TGTGCCAGCTTGGGACAGCCAGGGCCTGAAGCTTTCTTT CASLGQPGPEAFF
TRBJ2-4 . . TRBV13 TGTGCCAGCAGCCAAGTGTGGGGTACAGACATTCAGTACTTC CASSQVWGTDIQYF
TRBJ1-5 . . TRBV12-3/TRBV12-4 TGTGCCAGCAGCCAAATTAGGGAGCCCCAGCATTTT CASSQIREPQHF
TRBJ2-1 . TRBD2 TRBV7-6 TGTGCCAGCGCCCCGGGAGGGATCTACAATGAGCAGTTCTTC CASAPGGIYNEQFF
TRBJ2-1 many TRBD1 TRBV7-3 TGTGCCAGCAGCGTGGGACAGGGAATCAATGAGCAGTTCTTC CASSVGQGINEQFF
TRBJ2-1 few TRBD2 TRBV7-6 TGTGCCAGCAGCTTAGGACTAGCAAGTCGGTCCGCCTACAATGAGCAGTTCTTC CASSLGLASRSAYNEQFF
TRBJ2-7 few . TRBV4-1 TGCGCCAGCAGCCAAGATGCAAGCTGGGGGATGGGGGAGCAGTACTTC CASSQDASWGMGEQYF
TRBJ2-3 . . TRBV10-3 TGTGCCATCAGTGGGACAGGCACAGATACGCAGTATTTT CAISGTGTDTQYF
TRBJ2-7 few . TRBV20-1 TGCAGTGCTAGAGATGGTTCAGGGAGGGGGGTCCACGAGCAGTACTTC CSARDGSGRGVHEQYF
TRBJ2-1 many . TRBV12-3/TRBV12-4 TGTGCCAGCAGCGGTATACCAGTCTCCTACAATGAGCAGTTCTTC CASSGIPVSYNEQFF
TRBJ2-7 few . TRBV5-4 TGTGCCAGCAGCCTATCCGGAGACGGACGGGGGACCCCGCAGTACTTC CASSLSGDGRGTPQYF
TRBJ2-7 many TRBD2 TRBV29-1 TGCAGCGTTGAGGCGGGGGGTCGGGAGCAGTACTTC CSVEAGGREQYF
TRBJ2-3 . TRBD2 TRBV6-1 TGTGCCAGCATGGGGACTAGCGGGGTCACAGTCGATACGCAGTATTTT CASMGTSGVTVDTQYF
TRBJ2-3 . . TRBV6-5 TGTGCCAGCAGTTACTCCCTCTCCGAGGCAGATACGCAGTATTTT CASSYSLSEADTQYF